This TCR beta chain was profiled in a study of blood T cell repertoires in COVID-19. The CDR3 contains 16 residues. The germline gives CDR1 LNHDA, CDR2 SQIVND (reference sequence). Deletions cut 7 bases from V and 3 bases from J, with 20 bases between. This clone was detected only once. Libraries were prepared by immunoSEQ multiplex PCR; TCRdb keeps only in-frame clonotypes and omits some of them. This table holds 350,000 or so clones, about 92% found once. The clonotype originates from a woman aged 60-75 years with COVID-19, enrolled during active disease. Sequenced: peripheral blood. This rearrangement joins TRBV19 to TRBJ2-3, with a weak D call TRBD2 (5 bases). CDR3 region: CASTGVGGVRTDTQYF. The CDR3, as DNA: TGTGCCAGTACCGGTGTTGGAGGCGTAAGGACAGATACGCAGTATTTT.